This paragraph covers one T cell receptor (beta chain) sequence. Its antigen is still unknown. The CDR3 runs to 16 residues. The germline V gene has CDR1 DFQATT and CDR2 SNEGSKA (reference sequence). With 0 bases removed from V and 5 bases from J, the gap between germline ends came to 19 bases. TCRdb re-analysed the reads in MiXCR, keeping a single row per CDR3 protein. The sample holds 360,000 or so distinct CDR3 sequences, about 35% seen once. The entry originates in a study of T cell repertoires in cytomegalovirus infection. Study details: Shared public TCR beta signatures pointed to both CMV infection and a matching HLA type.

Study observations and caveats: Ex vivo, HLA-C-restricted CMV-specific TCR beta clonotypes prevailed over the rest of the response. Carriers of CMV plus the relevant HLA were identified by cumulative public TCR beta family frequency.

V usage is TRBV20-1 and J usage is TRBJ1-2; no definite D call. This clonotype was sampled from a human donor in good health (CMV status not recorded). Some clones in this sample may be carry-over from other donors' samples. The material was cultured PBMCs, obtained from culture after CMV antigen stimulation. The CDR3 DNA reads TGCAGTGCTAGAGATCATTGGCAGCCGATCCATTATGGCTACACCTTC. It codes for CSARDHWQPIHYGYTF.